This is a list of T cell receptor beta chains from one sample in a study of human T cells and chemical hapten exposure. TCRdb recomputed calls from the RACE reads with MiXCR, one row per CDR3 protein. The profile shows about 51,000 distinct CDR3 sequences, around 9.4% of them singletons. The source was whole blood, collected in connection with sensitization to the hapten diphenylcyclopropenone (DPC). These receptors were obtained from a woman between 40 and 50 years old with alopecia areata. Some clones in this sample may be carry-over from other donors' samples. The CDR3 runs from the conserved cysteine through the conserved F or W. Fields, in order: D gene, V gene, J gene, clone size, CDR3 DNA, CDR3 protein. A D gene is named only where the DNA matches it firmly. Rows may omit the clone size; those that give it use once, few, many or a size class.

.	TRBV20-1	TRBJ2-1	.	TGCAGTGCTAGGATTCCGGGCAGGGACGACAATGAGCAGTTCTTC	CSARIPGRDDNEQFF
TRBD1	TRBV5-5	TRBJ1-1	.	TGTGCCAGCAGCTTGGGTCCAGGGGGCAGAACTTTCTTT	CASSLGPGGRTFF
.	TRBV20-1	TRBJ1-2	many	TGCAGTGCTAGAGATCCCTATCTAACGGGACCGGGATTCGGGGGCTACACCTTC	CSARDPYLTGPGFGGYTF
.	TRBV11-2	TRBJ1-5	many	TGTGCCAGCAGCCGGACGGATAGCAATCAGCCCCAGCATTTT	CASSRTDSNQPQHF
.	TRBV20-1	TRBJ2-7	many	TGCAGTGCTTCTTCCGGGATTGGGATCTACGAGCAGTACTTC	CSASSGIGIYEQYF
.	TRBV9	TRBJ2-2	many	TGTGCCAGCAGCGTAGACTCCGGGGAGCTGTTTTTT	CASSVDSGELFF
TRBD2	TRBV11-2	TRBJ2-1	.	TGTGCCAGCAGCCTAGATTCTCTAGCGGGGGGGTACAATGAGCAGTTCTTC	CASSLDSLAGGYNEQFF
.	TRBV7-6	TRBJ1-6	many	TGTGCCAGCAGCTTATTGAATTCACCCCTCCACTTT	CASSLLNSPLHF
.	TRBV2	TRBJ2-1	few	TGTGCCAGCAGTGAACGGGGAACCTACAATGAGCAGTTCTTC	CASSERGTYNEQFF
TRBD1	TRBV5-6	TRBJ2-7	many	TGTGCCAGCAGTACGGACAGGGCCTCCTACGAGCAGTACTTC	CASSTDRASYEQYF
TRBD1	TRBV4-1	TRBJ1-2	.	TGCGCCAGCAGCCACTCGTTGGGACAGATTAACTATGGCTACACCTTC	CASSHSLGQINYGYTF
TRBD2	TRBV13	TRBJ2-3	many	TGTGCCAGCAGTTTAGGGGGACTAGCGGGGCCAGATACGCAGTATTTT	CASSLGGLAGPDTQYF
.	TRBV20-1	TRBJ2-7	many	TGCAGTGCTCAGCCCCGTGGGGGGTACGAGCAGTACTTC	CSAQPRGGYEQYF
.	TRBV4-2	TRBJ1-2	many	TGTGCCAGCAGCCAAGAAGCCAGGACTAACTATGGCTACACCTTC	CASSQEARTNYGYTF
.	TRBV7-8	TRBJ2-6	many	TGTGCCAGCAGCTTAGTAGGGGGAAGCTCTGGGGCCAACGTCCTGACTTTC	CASSLVGGSSGANVLTF
TRBD1	TRBV7-7	TRBJ2-1	many	TGTGCCAGCAGCGCAGACAGGGTTGCCTACAATGAGCAGTTCTTC	CASSADRVAYNEQFF
.	TRBV7-9	TRBJ1-2	many	TGTGCCAGCAGCTTAGTGTCTAACTATGGCTACACCTTC	CASSLVSNYGYTF
.	TRBV7-3	TRBJ2-3	.	TGTGCCAGCAGCCTAGGGGCGGCGGATACGCAGTATTTT	CASSLGAADTQYF